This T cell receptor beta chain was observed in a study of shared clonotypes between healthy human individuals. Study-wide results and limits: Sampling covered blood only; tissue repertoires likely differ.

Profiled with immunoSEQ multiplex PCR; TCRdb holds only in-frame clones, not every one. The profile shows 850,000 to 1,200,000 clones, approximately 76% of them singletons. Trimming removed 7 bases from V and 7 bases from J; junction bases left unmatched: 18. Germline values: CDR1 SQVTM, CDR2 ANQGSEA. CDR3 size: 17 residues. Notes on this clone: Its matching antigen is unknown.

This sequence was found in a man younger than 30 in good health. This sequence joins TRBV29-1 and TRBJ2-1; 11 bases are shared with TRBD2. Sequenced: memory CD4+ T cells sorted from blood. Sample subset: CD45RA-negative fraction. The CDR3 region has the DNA TGCAGCGCAGTAGCGGGGGGGCCTGTTGGTCCTGGGAATGAGCAGTTCTTC. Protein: CSAVAGGPVGPGNEQFF.